This TCR beta chain was sequenced for a study of control samples from healthy donors and cancer patients (dated by TCRdb to 2018 to 2020). Library creation used the immunoSEQ multiplex PCR assay. TCRdb provides this immuneACCESS table in a form limited to in-frame rearrangements. Some clones are lacking; in checked studies, under half of them reflect an unresolved V gene, and why the rest are absent is not known. The sample table shows under 450,000 clones, and approximately 92% are seen once. Together, the top ten hold approximately 6.3% of the sample. This clone came up once. Its antigen is unknown. There are no base qualities to consult, and no much larger clone falls within one base. From its cysteine to its phenylalanine, the CDR3 spans 13 amino acids. The kept DNA is CDR3 alone, 39 bases in frame from the first base. The germline V gene specifies MRHNA as CDR1 and SNTAGT as CDR2. V sheds 3 bases and J sheds 5 bases, leaving 10 bases between their ends.

Recombination joined TRBV6-4 with TRBJ1-1; TRBD1 is a possible D gene, resting on 6 matching bases. The specimen sequenced was PBMCs. This TCR was sampled from a man in his forties or fifties with head and neck cancer. The CDR3 region reads CASSEGQGTEAFF. In nucleotides, the sequence is TGTGCCAGCAGTGAAGGGCAGGGGACTGAAGCTTTCTTT.